The present T cell receptor beta chain was sequenced within a study of OX40 agonist ivuxolimab in advanced cancers. As for the study in general: About 40% of patients had received prior checkpoint inhibitor therapy. Points from the study as a whole: Clonal expansion from baseline to week 6 occurred in both CD4+ and CD8+ T cells. Among the lowest levels of clonal expansion were found in partial responders at 0.1-3.0 mg/kg.

Of note for this clone: Antigen unknown.

Autoimmune disease history or systemic immunosuppression disqualified patients. Clones were sequenced by immunoSEQ multiplex PCR, and TCRdb holds only the in-frame ones, with some missing. The table lists roughly 40,000 clones, 82% of them singletons, with about 2% in the top ten. CDR1 and CDR2 (germline): MNHNS, SASEGT. Trimming took off 6 bases at V and 2 bases at J, with 11 bases between the two ends. This CDR3 has 14 residues. This TCR was sampled from an adult with an advanced solid tumor such as melanoma, head and neck, liver or kidney cancer. Specimen: CD4+ or CD8+ T cells sorted from blood, collected in a trial of the OX40 agonist ivuxolimab. The rearrangement uses TRBV6-1 and TRBJ1-5, with D uncertain. The CDR3 region is CASSLGSGNQPQHF. In nucleotides, the CDR3 is TGTGCCAGCAGCTTGGGGTCGGGCAATCAGCCCCAGCATTTT.